These T cell receptor beta chains were read from a single sample in a study of blood T cell repertoires in COVID-19. Measured with immunoSEQ multiplex PCR; TCRdb has only the in-frame clones, and not every one. The sample lists around 250,000 clones, 86% occurring once. Source material: peripheral blood. Receptors were obtained from a man between 25 and 39 years old who had recovered from COVID-19. The CDR3 runs from the conserved cysteine through the conserved F or W. Fields, in order: CDR3 protein, CDR3 DNA, D gene, J gene, clone size, V gene, CDR3 length. D genes are given only for firm matches. Expanded clones get a size class; other rows say once, few or many, or leave the size out.

CDR3 protein: CASSIDPGLYGYTF
CDR3 DNA: TGTGCCAGTAGTATAGATCCAGGGCTCTATGGCTACACCTTC
D gene: -
J gene: TRBJ1-2
clone size: -
V gene: TRBV19
CDR3 length: 14

CDR3 protein: CSVGPSSDEQYF
CDR3 DNA: TGCAGCGTGGGGCCCTCGAGCGACGAGCAGTACTTC
D gene: -
J gene: TRBJ2-7
clone size: -
V gene: TRBV29-1
CDR3 length: 12

CDR3 protein: CASSPGQFINYGYTF
CDR3 DNA: TGTGCCAGCAGCCCGGGACAGTTCATAAACTATGGCTACACCTTC
D gene: TRBD1
J gene: TRBJ1-2
clone size: few
V gene: TRBV5-5
CDR3 length: 15

CDR3 protein: CASRRTDWGTLHF
CDR3 DNA: TGTGCCAGCAGACGGACGGACTGGGGAACCCTCCACTTT
D gene: -
J gene: TRBJ1-6
clone size: -
V gene: TRBV27
CDR3 length: 13

CDR3 protein: CASSPGVYGYTF
CDR3 DNA: TGTGCCAGCAGCCCAGGGGTCTATGGCTACACCTTC
D gene: -
J gene: TRBJ1-2
clone size: -
V gene: TRBV7-8
CDR3 length: 12

CDR3 protein: CASSTDYTAYEQYF
CDR3 DNA: TGTGCCAGTAGTACCGACTACACAGCCTACGAGCAGTACTTC
D gene: -
J gene: TRBJ2-7
clone size: -
V gene: TRBV19
CDR3 length: 14

CDR3 protein: CASSKARGQGPHYEQYF
CDR3 DNA: TGTGCCAGCAGCAAAGCCCGGGGACAGGGCCCCCACTACGAGCAGTACTTC
D gene: -
J gene: TRBJ2-7
clone size: -
V gene: TRBV21-1
CDR3 length: 17

CDR3 protein: CASSLDPGNSGNTIYF
CDR3 DNA: TGCGCCAGCAGCTTGGATCCAGGGAACTCTGGAAACACCATATATTTT
D gene: -
J gene: TRBJ1-3
clone size: -
V gene: TRBV5-1
CDR3 length: 16

CDR3 protein: CASSIEEQDHYGYTF
CDR3 DNA: TGTGCCAGTAGTATAGAGGAACAGGACCACTATGGCTACACCTTC
D gene: -
J gene: TRBJ1-2
clone size: -
V gene: TRBV19
CDR3 length: 15

CDR3 protein: CASDAAGGVNEQFF
CDR3 DNA: TGTGCCAGTGACGCGGCAGGGGGAGTCAATGAGCAGTTCTTC
D gene: TRBD1
J gene: TRBJ2-1
clone size: -
V gene: TRBV27
CDR3 length: 14

CDR3 protein: CASSERVGVRGETQYF
CDR3 DNA: TGCGCCAGCTCTGAGCGAGTCGGGGTACGAGGAGAGACCCAGTACTTC
D gene: -
J gene: TRBJ2-5
clone size: few
V gene: TRBV10-1
CDR3 length: 16

CDR3 protein: CASSPYTQRGRGEQYF
CDR3 DNA: TGTGCCAGCAGCCCCTACACCCAGCGGGGGAGGGGCGAGCAGTACTTC
D gene: TRBD2
J gene: TRBJ2-7
clone size: few
V gene: TRBV3-1/TRBV3-2
CDR3 length: 16

CDR3 protein: CASIYAAGAEQETQYF
CDR3 DNA: TGTGCCAGCATCTACGCCGCGGGGGCCGAACAAGAGACCCAGTACTTC
D gene: -
J gene: TRBJ2-5
clone size: -
V gene: TRBV6-6
CDR3 length: 16

CDR3 protein: CAIRPGTGRQETQYF
CDR3 DNA: TGTGCCATCAGGCCTGGGACAGGACGGCAAGAGACCCAGTACTTC
D gene: TRBD1
J gene: TRBJ2-5
clone size: -
V gene: TRBV10-3
CDR3 length: 15

CDR3 protein: CASSLAERGGYEQYF
CDR3 DNA: TGTGCCAGCAGCTTGGCCGAGCGGGGGGGCTACGAGCAGTACTTC
D gene: TRBD2
J gene: TRBJ2-7
clone size: -
V gene: TRBV5-4
CDR3 length: 15

CDR3 protein: CATSGRYFGAFF
CDR3 DNA: TGTGCCACCAGTGGTCGGTATTTCGGAGCTTTCTTT
D gene: -
J gene: TRBJ1-1
clone size: -
V gene: TRBV24-1
CDR3 length: 12

CDR3 protein: CAWGETRGLNTEAFF
CDR3 DNA: TGTGCCTGGGGGGAGACCAGGGGATTGAACACTGAAGCTTTCTTT
D gene: -
J gene: TRBJ1-1
clone size: -
V gene: TRBV30
CDR3 length: 15

CDR3 protein: CASSQLGLNEQFF
CDR3 DNA: TGTGCCAGCAGCCAATTGGGACTAAATGAGCAGTTCTTC
D gene: TRBD2
J gene: TRBJ2-1
clone size: few
V gene: TRBV14
CDR3 length: 13

CDR3 protein: CASSIRHGEQGRNQPQHF
CDR3 DNA: TGTGCCAGTAGTATTCGGCATGGGGAACAGGGGAGGAATCAGCCCCAGCATTTT
D gene: TRBD1
J gene: TRBJ1-5
clone size: -
V gene: TRBV19
CDR3 length: 18

CDR3 protein: CASSRQTGAYEQYF
CDR3 DNA: TGTGCCAGCAGCCGACAAACAGGGGCCTACGAGCAGTACTTC
D gene: TRBD1
J gene: TRBJ2-7
clone size: -
V gene: TRBV7-9
CDR3 length: 14

CDR3 protein: CASSQRDRVSSGNTIYF
CDR3 DNA: TGTGCCAGCAGCCAACGAGACAGAGTATCATCTGGAAACACCATATATTTT
D gene: -
J gene: TRBJ1-3
clone size: -
V gene: TRBV14
CDR3 length: 17

CDR3 protein: CASSLVSGQGQNSPLHF
CDR3 DNA: TGTGCCAGCAGCTTAGTTTCGGGACAGGGGCAGAATTCACCCCTCCACTTT
D gene: TRBD1
J gene: TRBJ1-6
clone size: -
V gene: TRBV7-8
CDR3 length: 17

CDR3 protein: CASSKGPIQQYF
CDR3 DNA: TGTGCCAGCAGCAAAGGGCCGATCCAGCAGTACTTC
D gene: -
J gene: TRBJ2-7
clone size: -
V gene: TRBV21-1
CDR3 length: 12

CDR3 protein: CASSISQGIGTDTQYF
CDR3 DNA: TGTGCCAGCAGCATTTCTCAGGGGATTGGCACAGATACGCAGTATTTT
D gene: -
J gene: TRBJ2-3
clone size: -
V gene: TRBV5-6
CDR3 length: 16

CDR3 protein: CASRAGSYRETQYF
CDR3 DNA: TGTGCCAGCAGAGCAGGGTCCTACCGAGAGACCCAGTACTTC
D gene: -
J gene: TRBJ2-5
clone size: -
V gene: TRBV27
CDR3 length: 14

CDR3 protein: CASGRAKAGYGYTF
CDR3 DNA: TGTGCCAGCGGGCGGGCCAAAGCGGGCTATGGCTACACCTTC
D gene: -
J gene: TRBJ1-2
clone size: -
V gene: TRBV6-5
CDR3 length: 14

CDR3 protein: CASSSKRGGSSYEQYF
CDR3 DNA: TGTGCCAGCAGTAGTAAGCGGGGCGGGAGCTCCTACGAGCAGTACTTC
D gene: TRBD2
J gene: TRBJ2-7
clone size: -
V gene: TRBV7-2
CDR3 length: 16

CDR3 protein: CASRKAGASSTDTQYF
CDR3 DNA: TGTGCCAGCAGAAAAGCGGGGGCCTCTAGCACAGATACGCAGTATTTT
D gene: TRBD2
J gene: TRBJ2-3
clone size: -
V gene: TRBV28
CDR3 length: 16

CDR3 protein: CASSEDGQYTEAFF
CDR3 DNA: TGTGCCAGCAGCGAAGATGGACAGTACACTGAAGCTTTCTTT
D gene: -
J gene: TRBJ1-1
clone size: once
V gene: TRBV9
CDR3 length: 14

CDR3 protein: CAARQGETGELFF
CDR3 DNA: TGTGCCGCCCGACAGGGCGAAACCGGGGAGCTGTTTTTT
D gene: TRBD1
J gene: TRBJ2-2
clone size: -
V gene: TRBV12-3/TRBV12-4
CDR3 length: 13

CDR3 protein: CAWSPGQGNSPLHF
CDR3 DNA: TGTGCCTGGAGTCCCGGACAGGGAAATTCACCCCTCCACTTT
D gene: TRBD1
J gene: TRBJ1-6
clone size: -
V gene: TRBV30
CDR3 length: 14

CDR3 protein: CASTRTGGPNTEAFF
CDR3 DNA: TGTGCCAGTACGAGGACAGGGGGCCCGAACACTGAAGCTTTCTTT
D gene: TRBD1
J gene: TRBJ1-1
clone size: -
V gene: TRBV19
CDR3 length: 15

CDR3 protein: CASSPGGGQSPLYF
CDR3 DNA: TGCGCCAGCAGCCCCGGGGGGGGACAGTCACCCCTCTACTTT
D gene: TRBD1
J gene: TRBJ1-6
clone size: -
V gene: TRBV5-1
CDR3 length: 14

CDR3 protein: CASSLGGKAFF
CDR3 DNA: TGCGCCAGCAGCCTGGGAGGAAAAGCTTTCTTT
D gene: -
J gene: TRBJ1-1
clone size: -
V gene: TRBV23-1
CDR3 length: 11

CDR3 protein: CASSLAGFSNQPQHF
CDR3 DNA: TGCGCCAGCAGCTTGGCAGGGTTTTCGAATCAGCCCCAGCATTTT
D gene: -
J gene: TRBJ1-5
clone size: once
V gene: TRBV5-1
CDR3 length: 15

CDR3 protein: CAWSVADRWTEAFF
CDR3 DNA: TGTGCCTGGAGTGTAGCGGACAGGTGGACTGAAGCTTTCTTT
D gene: TRBD1
J gene: TRBJ1-1
clone size: few
V gene: TRBV30
CDR3 length: 14